Listed here are 15 T cell receptor beta chains from one sample, sequenced in a study of shared clonotypes between healthy human individuals. Some clones are missing from TCRdb's copy, which holds only in-frame ones; the method was immunoSEQ multiplex PCR. This table has some 1,400,000 clones, over 95% appearing once. The material sequenced was naive CD4+ T cells sorted from blood. The sample's subset: CD45RA+ positively selected. These receptors originate from a man in his thirties or forties in good health.

The V gene is TRBV7-2, the J gene TRBJ2-1; no definite D call. From germline, CDR1 is SGHTA and CDR2 FQGNSA. There are 14 residues in the CDR3. Trimming cost V 5 bases and J 10 bases, with 18 bases left between them. The CDR3 is CASSGMDLRAEQFF. The CDR3 coding sequence is TGTGCCAGCAGCGGTATGGACCTTAGGGCGGAGCAGTTCTTC.

This chain joins TRBV29-1 and TRBJ2-3; 7 bases are shared with TRBD2. The germline CDR1 and CDR2 sequences are SQVTM and ANQGSEA. The CDR3 spans 15 residues. V lost 3 bases and J lost 1; bases outside the gene matches: 7. CDR3 residues: CSVEILADRTDTQYF. The CDR3 DNA is TGCAGCGTTGAGATTCTAGCGGACCGCACAGATACGCAGTATTTT.

The chain links TRBV7-2 to TRBJ2-1; possibly TRBD2 for D (5 bases). Trimming took 2 bases from V and 6 from J, leaving 11 bases between them. This CDR3 is 14 amino acids long. CDR1 SGHTA and CDR2 FQGNSA come from the germline V gene. CDR3 amino acids: CASSLPGVSNEQFF. Written as DNA, the CDR3 is TGTGCCAGCAGCTTACCCGGGGTTTCCAATGAGCAGTTCTTC. Looking up the rest from reference TRBV7-2 and TRBJ2-1 gives the full variable domain: GAGVSQSPSNKVTEKGKDVELRCDPISGHTALYWYRQSLGQGLEFLIYFQGNSAPDKSGLPSDRFSAERTGGSVSTLTIQRTQQEDSAVYLCASSLPGVSNEQFFGPGTRLTVL.

V usage is TRBV9 and J usage is TRBJ1-5, with 8 bases identical to TRBD1. CDR3 size: 16 residues. Germline-derived CDR1 and CDR2 are SGDLS and YYNGEE. After removal of 4 bases from V and 4 bases from J, the junction contained 10 bases not matched to a gene. CDR3 region: CASSRDGTGRNQPQHF. The CDR3 DNA follows: TGTGCCAGCAGCCGGGACGGGACAGGCAGGAATCAGCCCCAGCATTTT.

The genes are TRBV6-5 and TRBJ1-2, with D uncertain. Germline CDR1 MNHEY, CDR2 SVGAGI. The V end lost 8 bases, the J end lost 4 bases, and 11 bases lay between the germline ends. This CDR3 region has 12 residues. CDR3 DNA: TGTGCCAGCGGAACAGCTAGCTATGGCTACACCTTC. It translates to CASGTASYGYTF.

The chain combines TRBV14 with TRBJ2-2; D might be TRBD1 or TRBD2, each matching 5 bases. V lost 0 bases and J lost 15, with 20 bases in between. Germline CDR1 and CDR2: SGHDN and FVKESK. The CDR3 length is 15 residues. As DNA, the CDR3 is TGTGCCAGCAGCCAAGATGGGGGAGTATCGGGGAAGGTGTTTTTT. Protein product: CASSQDGGVSGKVFF.

The rearrangement links TRBV11-2 to TRBJ2-4, with no clear D. There are 13 residues in the CDR3. Germline V lookup: CDR1 SGHAT, CDR2 FQNNGV. Between the trimmed V and J ends, which lost 1 base and 7 bases, there was a span of 8 bases. CDR3 amino acids: CASSLVRLNIQYF. In DNA, the CDR3 is TGTGCCAGCAGCTTAGTTCGTTTGAACATTCAGTACTTC.

This rearrangement joins TRBV7-2 to TRBJ1-5; D unclear. Germline values: CDR1 SGHTA, CDR2 FQGNSA. V was clipped by 1 base and J by 8 bases, with 15 bases between them. This CDR3 has 15 residues. This CDR3 is CASSLDIQRTEPQHF. As DNA, the CDR3 is TGTGCCAGCAGCTTAGATATACAGAGGACGGAGCCCCAGCATTTT.

This sequence joins TRBV15 and TRBJ2-7; D may be TRBD1 (5 bases). This CDR3 is 14 amino acids long. The germline V gene has CDR1 LNHNV and CDR2 YYDKDF (reference sequence). Trimming cost V 0 bases and J 6 bases, with 12 bases left between them. The CDR3 sequence: CATSRDLTVLEQYF. Here the CDR3 DNA reads TGTGCCACCAGCAGAGATCTGACAGTCCTCGAGCAGTACTTC.

The genes are TRBV5-4 and TRBJ2-1, with a tentative D call TRBD2 (6 bases). In germline, CDR1 is SGHNT, CDR2 YYREEE (reference sequence). Trimming took off 0 bases at V and 4 bases at J, with 11 bases between the two ends. CDR3 length equals 15 residues. Here the CDR3 reads CASSLGGGLYNEQFF. CDR3 DNA: TGTGCCAGCAGCTTGGGAGGAGGGCTGTACAATGAGCAGTTCTTC.

V usage is TRBV7-3 and J usage is TRBJ1-4, with a weak D call TRBD1 (6 bases). V gave up 5 bases and J gave up 3 bases, with 10 bases separating them. Germline loops: CDR1 SGHTA, CDR2 FQGTGA. The CDR3 sequence is 14 residues long. The CDR3 spells CASSPTGPNEKLFF. Written as DNA, the CDR3 is TGTGCCAGCAGCCCAACAGGGCCTAATGAAAAACTGTTTTTT.

This clone has a single count. The chain links TRBV7-3 to TRBJ2-1; a possible D gene is TRBD1 (6 bases). Per the germline V gene, CDR1 is SGHTA and CDR2 is FQGTGA. Trimming removed 3 bases at V and 5 bases at J, with 8 bases between. CDR3 length: 13 residues. The CDR3 protein is CASSFNRDNEQFF. CDR3 DNA: TGTGCCAGCAGCTTTAACAGGGACAATGAGCAGTTCTTC.

The CDR3, as DNA: TGTGCCAGCAGTACAGGGACCGCAGACTATGGCTACACCTTC. This translates into CASSTGTADYGYTF. This sequence joins TRBV6-6 and TRBJ1-2, with a possible D match to TRBD1 (6 bases). Trimming removed 5 bases from V and 3 bases from J, with 13 bases in between. Germline CDR1 MNHNY, CDR2 SVGAGI (reference sequence). This CDR3 has 14 residues.

V is TRBV28 and J is TRBJ2-7, with 11 bases matching TRBD1. V gave up 6 bases and J gave up 2 bases; unmatched junction bases: 6. Germline CDR1 MDHEN, CDR2 SYDVKM. This CDR3 contains 15 residues. Written as DNA, the CDR3 is TGTGCCAGCAGACGACCGGGACAGGGGGCCTACGAGCAGTACTTC. Translated, it gives CASRRPGQGAYEQYF.

The gene calls are TRBV5-1 and TRBJ2-2; the D is unclear. V was shortened by 2 bases and J by 6 bases, with 2 bases between the two germline ends. This CDR3 is built from 11 residues. The germline V gene has CDR1 SGHRS and CDR2 YFSETQ. The CDR3 is CASSFSGELFF. The CDR3 nucleotides read TGCGCCAGCAGCTTTTCCGGGGAGCTGTTTTTT. The variable domain in full, completed from reference TRBV5-1 and TRBJ2-2, reads KAGVTQTPRYLIKTRGQQVTLSCSPISGHRSVSWYQQTPGQGLQFLFEYFSETQRNKGNFPGRFSGRQFSNSRSEMNVSTLELGDSALYLCASSFSGELFFGEGSRLTVL.